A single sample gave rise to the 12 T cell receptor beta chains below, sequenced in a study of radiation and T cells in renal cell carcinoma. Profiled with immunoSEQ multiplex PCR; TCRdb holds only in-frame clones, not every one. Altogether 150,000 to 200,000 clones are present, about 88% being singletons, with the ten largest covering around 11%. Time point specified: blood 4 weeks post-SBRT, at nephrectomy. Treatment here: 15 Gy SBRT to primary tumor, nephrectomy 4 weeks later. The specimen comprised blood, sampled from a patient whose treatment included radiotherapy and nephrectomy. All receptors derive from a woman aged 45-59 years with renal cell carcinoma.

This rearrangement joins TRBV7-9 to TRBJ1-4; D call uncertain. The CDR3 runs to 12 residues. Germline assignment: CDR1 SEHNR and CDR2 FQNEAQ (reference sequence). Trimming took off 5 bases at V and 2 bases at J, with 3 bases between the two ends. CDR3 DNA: TGTGCCAGCAGCCAGACTAATGAAAAACTGTTTTTT. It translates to CASSQTNEKLFF.

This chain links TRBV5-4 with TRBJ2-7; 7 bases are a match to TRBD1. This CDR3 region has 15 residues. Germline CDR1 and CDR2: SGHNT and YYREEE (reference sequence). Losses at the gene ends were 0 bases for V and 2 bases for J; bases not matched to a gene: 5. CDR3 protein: CASSLGTGGTYEQYF. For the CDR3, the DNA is TGTGCCAGCAGCTTGGGGACAGGTGGAACCTACGAGCAGTACTTC.

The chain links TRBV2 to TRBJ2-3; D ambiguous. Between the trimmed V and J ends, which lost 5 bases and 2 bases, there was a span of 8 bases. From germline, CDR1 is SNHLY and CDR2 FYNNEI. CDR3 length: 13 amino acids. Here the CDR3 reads CASSFYITDTQYF. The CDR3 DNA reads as TGTGCCAGCAGTTTCTATATCACAGATACGCAGTATTTT.

CDR3 bases: TGCGCCAGCAGCCGTGGTCAGCGGGGGGGCACAGATACGCAGTATTTT. It translates to CASSRGQRGGTDTQYF. V usage is TRBV4-1 and J usage is TRBJ2-3, with 9 nucleotides matching TRBD2. After removal of 4 bases from V and 1 base from J, the junction contained 6 bases not matched to a gene. CDR3 length: 16 amino acids. Germline CDR1 reads MGHRA; CDR2 reads YSYEKL.

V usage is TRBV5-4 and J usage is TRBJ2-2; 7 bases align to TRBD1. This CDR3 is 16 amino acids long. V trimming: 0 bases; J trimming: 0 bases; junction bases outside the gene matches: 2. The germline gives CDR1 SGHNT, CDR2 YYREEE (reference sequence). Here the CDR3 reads CASSLETGSNTGELFF. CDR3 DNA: TGTGCCAGCAGCTTGGAGACAGGGTCGAACACCGGGGAGCTGTTTTTT.

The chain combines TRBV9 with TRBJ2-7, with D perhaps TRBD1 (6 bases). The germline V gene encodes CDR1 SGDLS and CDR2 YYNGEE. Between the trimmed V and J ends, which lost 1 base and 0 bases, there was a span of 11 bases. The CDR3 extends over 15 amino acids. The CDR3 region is CASSVSGQSSYEQYF. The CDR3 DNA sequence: TGTGCCAGCAGCGTATCCGGACAGAGCTCCTACGAGCAGTACTTC.

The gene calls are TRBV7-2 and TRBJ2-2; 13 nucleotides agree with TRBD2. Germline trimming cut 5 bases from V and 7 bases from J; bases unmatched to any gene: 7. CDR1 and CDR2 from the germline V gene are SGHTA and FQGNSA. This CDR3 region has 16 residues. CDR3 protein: CASSPKLAGGIGELFF. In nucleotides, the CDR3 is TGTGCCAGCAGCCCGAAACTAGCGGGGGGGATCGGGGAGCTGTTTTTT. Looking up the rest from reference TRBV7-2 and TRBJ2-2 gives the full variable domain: GAGVSQSPSNKVTEKGKDVELRCDPISGHTALYWYRQSLGQGLEFLIYFQGNSAPDKSGLPSDRFSAERTGGSVSTLTIQRTQQEDSAVYLCASSPKLAGGIGELFFGEGSRLTVL.

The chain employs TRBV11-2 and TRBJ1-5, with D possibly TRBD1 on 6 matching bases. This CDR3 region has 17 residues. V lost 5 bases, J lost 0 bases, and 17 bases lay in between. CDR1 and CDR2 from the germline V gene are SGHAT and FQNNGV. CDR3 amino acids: CASSTAGGHYSNQPQHF. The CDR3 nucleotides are TGTGCCAGCAGCACTGCTGGGGGGCACTATAGCAATCAGCCCCAGCATTTT.

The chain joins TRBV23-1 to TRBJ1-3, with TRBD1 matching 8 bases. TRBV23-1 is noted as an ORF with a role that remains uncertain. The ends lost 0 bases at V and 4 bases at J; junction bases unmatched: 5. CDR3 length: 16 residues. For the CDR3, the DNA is TGCGCCAGCAGTCAATCTATCCAGGGGGCCGGAAACACCATATATTTT. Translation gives CASSQSIQGAGNTIYF.

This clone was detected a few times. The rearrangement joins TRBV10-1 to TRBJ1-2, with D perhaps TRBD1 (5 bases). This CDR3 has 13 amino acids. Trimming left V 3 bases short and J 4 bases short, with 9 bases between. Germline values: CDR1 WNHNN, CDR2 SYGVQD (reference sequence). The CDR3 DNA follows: TGCGCCAGCAGTGAATCGGGGACCTATGGCTACACCTTC. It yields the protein CASSESGTYGYTF.

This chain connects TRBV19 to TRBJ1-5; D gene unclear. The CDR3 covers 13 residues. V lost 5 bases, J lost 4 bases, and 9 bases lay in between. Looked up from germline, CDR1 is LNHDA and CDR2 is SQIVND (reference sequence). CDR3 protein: CASSYIMNQPQHF. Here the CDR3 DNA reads TGTGCCAGTAGTTACATAATGAATCAGCCCCAGCATTTT.

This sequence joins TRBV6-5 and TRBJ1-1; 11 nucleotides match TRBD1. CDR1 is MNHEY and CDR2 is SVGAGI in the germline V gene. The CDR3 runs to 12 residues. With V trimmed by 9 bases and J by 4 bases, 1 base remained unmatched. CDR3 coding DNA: TGTGCCAGTGGGACAGGGGGCACTGAAGCTTTCTTT. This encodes CASGTGGTEAFF.